This T cell receptor beta chain is from a study of blood T cell repertoires in COVID-19. Data came from immunoSEQ multiplex PCR; TCRdb stores just in-frame clones and leaves some out. Of 220,000 or so clones listed, 90% were seen once; the top ten hold about 14%. The TCR originated in a man aged 30 to 45 who had been exposed to COVID-19. The sample was PBMCs or T cells enriched from blood (not recorded which).

The chain's CDR3 is CASSHRNSNQPQHF. The CDR3 DNA sequence: TGTGCCAGCAGCCACAGAAATAGCAATCAGCCCCAGCATTTT. The gene calls are TRBV5-6 and TRBJ1-5, with D unclear. Deletions cut 4 bases from V and 0 bases from J, with 8 bases between. The CDR3 spans 14 residues. Germline lookup yields CDR1 SGHDT and CDR2 YYEEEE.